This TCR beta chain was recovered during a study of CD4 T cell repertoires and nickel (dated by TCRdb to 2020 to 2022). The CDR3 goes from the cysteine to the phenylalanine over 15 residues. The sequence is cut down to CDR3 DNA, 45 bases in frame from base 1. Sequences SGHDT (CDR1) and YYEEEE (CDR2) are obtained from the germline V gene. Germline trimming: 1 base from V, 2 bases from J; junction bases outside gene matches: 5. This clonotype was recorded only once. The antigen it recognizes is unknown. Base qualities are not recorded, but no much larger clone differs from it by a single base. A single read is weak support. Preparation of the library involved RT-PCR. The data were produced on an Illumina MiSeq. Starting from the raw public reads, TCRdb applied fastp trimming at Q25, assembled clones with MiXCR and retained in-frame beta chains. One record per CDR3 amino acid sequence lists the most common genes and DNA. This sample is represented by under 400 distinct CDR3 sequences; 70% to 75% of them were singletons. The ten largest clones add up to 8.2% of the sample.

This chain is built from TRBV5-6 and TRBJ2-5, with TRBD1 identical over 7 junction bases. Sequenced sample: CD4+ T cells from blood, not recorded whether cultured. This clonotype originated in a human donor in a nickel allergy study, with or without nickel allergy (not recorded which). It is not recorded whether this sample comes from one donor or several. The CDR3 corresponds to CASSLQYRGQETQYF. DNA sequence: TGTGCCAGCAGCTTGCAGTACAGGGGACAAGAGACCCAGTACTTC.